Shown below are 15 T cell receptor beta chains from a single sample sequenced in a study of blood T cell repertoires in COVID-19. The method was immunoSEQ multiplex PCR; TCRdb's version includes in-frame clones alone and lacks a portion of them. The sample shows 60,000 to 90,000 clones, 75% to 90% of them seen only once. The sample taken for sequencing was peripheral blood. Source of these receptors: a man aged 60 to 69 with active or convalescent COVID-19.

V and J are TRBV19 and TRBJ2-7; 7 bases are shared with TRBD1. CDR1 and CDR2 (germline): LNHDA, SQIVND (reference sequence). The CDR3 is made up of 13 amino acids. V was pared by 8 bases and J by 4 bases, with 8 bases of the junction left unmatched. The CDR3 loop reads CASAGTAHYEQYF. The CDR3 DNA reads TGTGCCAGTGCCGGGACAGCTCATTACGAGCAGTACTTC.

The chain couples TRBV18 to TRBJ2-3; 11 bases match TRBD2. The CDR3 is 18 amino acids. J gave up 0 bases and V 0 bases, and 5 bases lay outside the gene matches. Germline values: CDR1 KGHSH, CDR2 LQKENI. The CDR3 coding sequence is TGTGCCAGCTCACCACCCGGGACTAGCGGCCTAAGCACAGATACGCAGTATTTT. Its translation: CASSPPGTSGLSTDTQYF.

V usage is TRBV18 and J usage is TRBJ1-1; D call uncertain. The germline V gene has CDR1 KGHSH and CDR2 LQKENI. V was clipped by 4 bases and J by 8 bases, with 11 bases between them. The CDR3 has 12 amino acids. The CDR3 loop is CASSRGVPEAFF. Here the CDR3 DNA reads TGTGCCAGCTCACGCGGGGTACCCGAAGCTTTCTTT.

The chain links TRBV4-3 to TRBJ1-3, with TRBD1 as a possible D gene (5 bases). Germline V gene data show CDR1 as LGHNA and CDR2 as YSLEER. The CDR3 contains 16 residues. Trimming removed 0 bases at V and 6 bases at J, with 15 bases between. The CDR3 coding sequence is TGCGCCAGCAGCCAAGACTTATCCAGGGCTCAAAACACCATATATTTT. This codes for CASSQDLSRAQNTIYF.

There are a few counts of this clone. The CDR3 sequence: CASSLLSPALGGVSYEQYF. CDR3 nucleotides: TGTGCCAGCAGTTTATTATCCCCGGCTTTAGGGGGCGTCTCCTACGAGCAGTACTTC. The chain recombines TRBV27 with TRBJ2-7; 7 nucleotides match TRBD1. The CDR3 spans 19 residues. CDR1 is MNHEY, CDR2 SMNVEV, per germline (reference sequence). V dropped 1 base and J dropped 0; count of bases not matched to a gene: 15.

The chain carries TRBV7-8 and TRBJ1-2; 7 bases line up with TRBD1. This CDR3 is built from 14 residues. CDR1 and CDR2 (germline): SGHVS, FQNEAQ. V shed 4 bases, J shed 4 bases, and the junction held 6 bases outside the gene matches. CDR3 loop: CASSSLRGAYGYTF. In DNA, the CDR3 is TGTGCCAGCAGCTCACTCAGGGGGGCCTATGGCTACACCTTC.

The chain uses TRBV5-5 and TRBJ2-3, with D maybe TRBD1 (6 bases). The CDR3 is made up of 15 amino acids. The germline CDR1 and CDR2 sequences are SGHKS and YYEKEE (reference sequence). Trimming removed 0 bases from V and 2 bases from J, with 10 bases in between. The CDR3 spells CASSLGQGFTDTQYF. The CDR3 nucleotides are TGTGCCAGCAGCTTGGGGCAGGGGTTCACAGATACGCAGTATTTT. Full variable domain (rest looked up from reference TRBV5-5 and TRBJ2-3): DAGVTQSPTHLIKTRGQQVTLRCSPISGHKSVSWYQQVLGQGPQFIFQYYEKEERGRGNFPDRFSARQFPNYSSELNVNALLLGDSALYLCASSLGQGFTDTQYFGPGTRLTVL.

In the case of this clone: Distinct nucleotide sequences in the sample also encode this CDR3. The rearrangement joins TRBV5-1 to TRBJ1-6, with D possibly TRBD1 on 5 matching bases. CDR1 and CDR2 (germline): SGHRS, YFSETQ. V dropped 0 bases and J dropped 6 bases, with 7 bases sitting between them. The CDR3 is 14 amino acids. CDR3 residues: CASSLGQLNSPLHF. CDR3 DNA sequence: TGCGCCAGCAGCTTGGGACAGCTTAATTCACCCCTCCACTTT.

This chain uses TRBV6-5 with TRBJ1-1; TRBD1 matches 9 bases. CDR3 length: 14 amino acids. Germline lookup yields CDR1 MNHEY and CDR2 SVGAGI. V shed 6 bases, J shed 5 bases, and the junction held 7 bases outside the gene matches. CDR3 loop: CASSQGQGRTEAFF. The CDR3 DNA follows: TGTGCCAGCAGCCAAGGACAGGGGCGGACTGAAGCTTTCTTT.

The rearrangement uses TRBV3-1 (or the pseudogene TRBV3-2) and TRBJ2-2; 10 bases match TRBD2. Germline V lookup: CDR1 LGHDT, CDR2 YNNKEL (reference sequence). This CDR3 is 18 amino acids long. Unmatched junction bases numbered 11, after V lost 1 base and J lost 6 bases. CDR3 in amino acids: CASSQVLAGGPEAGELFF. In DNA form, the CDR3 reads TGTGCCAGCAGCCAAGTATTAGCGGGGGGCCCGGAGGCCGGGGAGCTGTTTTTT.

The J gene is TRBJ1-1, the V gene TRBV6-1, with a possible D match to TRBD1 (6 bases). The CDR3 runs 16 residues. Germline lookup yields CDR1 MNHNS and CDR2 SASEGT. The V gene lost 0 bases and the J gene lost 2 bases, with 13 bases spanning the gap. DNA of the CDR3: TGTGCCAGCAGTGAAGCCCGGACAGCCCTAAACACTGAAGCTTTCTTT. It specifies CASSEARTALNTEAFF.

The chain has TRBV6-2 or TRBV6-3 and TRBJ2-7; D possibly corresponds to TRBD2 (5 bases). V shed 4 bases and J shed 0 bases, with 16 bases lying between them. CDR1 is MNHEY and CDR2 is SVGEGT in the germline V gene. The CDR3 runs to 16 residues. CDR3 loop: CASSCGLFPSSYEQYF. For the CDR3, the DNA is TGTGCCAGCAGTTGCGGACTTTTCCCGAGCTCCTACGAGCAGTACTTC.

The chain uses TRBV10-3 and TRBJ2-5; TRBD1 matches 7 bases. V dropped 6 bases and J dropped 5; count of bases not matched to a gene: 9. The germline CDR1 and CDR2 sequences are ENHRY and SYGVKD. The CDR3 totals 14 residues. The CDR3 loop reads CAIRKDRSDETQYF. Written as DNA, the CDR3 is TGTGCCATCAGAAAGGACAGGTCTGATGAGACCCAGTACTTC.

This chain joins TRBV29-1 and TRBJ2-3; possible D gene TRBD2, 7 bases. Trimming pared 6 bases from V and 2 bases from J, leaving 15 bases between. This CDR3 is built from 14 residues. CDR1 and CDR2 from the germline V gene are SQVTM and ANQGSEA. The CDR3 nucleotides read TGCAGCGTGGGGGGAGGGGGATTCACAGATACGCAGTATTTT. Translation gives CSVGGGGFTDTQYF.

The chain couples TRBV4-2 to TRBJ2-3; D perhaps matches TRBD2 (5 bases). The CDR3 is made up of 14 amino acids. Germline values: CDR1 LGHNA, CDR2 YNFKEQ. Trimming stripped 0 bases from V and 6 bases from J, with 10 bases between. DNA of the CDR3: TGTGCCAGCAGCCAAGACGGGGTACGTGATACGCAGTATTTT. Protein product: CASSQDGVRDTQYF.